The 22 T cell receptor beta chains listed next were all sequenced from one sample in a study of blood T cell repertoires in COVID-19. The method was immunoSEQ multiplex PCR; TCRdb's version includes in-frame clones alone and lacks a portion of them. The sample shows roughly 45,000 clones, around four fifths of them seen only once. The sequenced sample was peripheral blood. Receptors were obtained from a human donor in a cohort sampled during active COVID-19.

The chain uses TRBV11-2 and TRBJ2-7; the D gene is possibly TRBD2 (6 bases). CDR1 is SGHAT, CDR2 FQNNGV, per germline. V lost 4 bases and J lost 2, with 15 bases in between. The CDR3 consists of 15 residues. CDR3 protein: CASSWWGDGTYEQYF. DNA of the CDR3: TGTGCCAGCAGCTGGTGGGGGGACGGTACCTACGAGCAGTACTTC.

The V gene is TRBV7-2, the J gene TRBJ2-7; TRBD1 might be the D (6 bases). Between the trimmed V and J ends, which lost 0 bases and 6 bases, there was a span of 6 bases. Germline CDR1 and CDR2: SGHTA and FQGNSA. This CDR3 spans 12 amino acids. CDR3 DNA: TGTGCCAGCAGCTTAGCCAGGGGCGAGCAGTACTTC. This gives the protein CASSLARGEQYF.

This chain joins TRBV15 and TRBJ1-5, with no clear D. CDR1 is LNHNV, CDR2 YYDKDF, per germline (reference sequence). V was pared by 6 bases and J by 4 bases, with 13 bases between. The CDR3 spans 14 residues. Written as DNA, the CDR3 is TGTGCCACCAGTCAGTACGTATTAAATCAGCCCCAGCATTTT. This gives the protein CATSQYVLNQPQHF.

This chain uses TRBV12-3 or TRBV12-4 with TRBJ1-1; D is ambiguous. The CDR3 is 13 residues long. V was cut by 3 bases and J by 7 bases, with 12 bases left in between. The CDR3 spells CASSLIGSGEAFF. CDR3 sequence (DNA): TGTGCCAGCAGTTTGATCGGGTCGGGTGAAGCTTTCTTT.

The chain's CDR3 is CASRGTNRASDEQYF. CDR3 sequence (DNA): TGTGCCAGCAGGGGGACTAACAGGGCTTCGGACGAGCAGTACTTC. The rearrangement joins TRBV6-5 to TRBJ2-7; weak D call: TRBD2 (7 bases). The V end was cut by 6 bases, the J end by 5 bases, with 20 bases between. The germline CDR1 and CDR2 sequences are MNHEY and SVGAGI. The CDR3 is 15 amino acids.

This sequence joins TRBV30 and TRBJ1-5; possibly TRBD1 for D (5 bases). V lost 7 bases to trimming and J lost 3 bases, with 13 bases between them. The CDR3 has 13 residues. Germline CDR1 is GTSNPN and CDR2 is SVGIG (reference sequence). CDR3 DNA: TGTGCCTTCGACAGCTCCCCCAATCAGCCCCAGCATTTT. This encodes CAFDSSPNQPQHF.

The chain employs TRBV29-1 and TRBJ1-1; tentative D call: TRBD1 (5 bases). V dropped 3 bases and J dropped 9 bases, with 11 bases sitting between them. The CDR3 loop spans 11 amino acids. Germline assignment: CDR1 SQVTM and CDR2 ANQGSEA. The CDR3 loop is CSVETDIQAFF. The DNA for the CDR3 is TGCAGCGTTGAGACGGACATCCAAGCTTTCTTT.

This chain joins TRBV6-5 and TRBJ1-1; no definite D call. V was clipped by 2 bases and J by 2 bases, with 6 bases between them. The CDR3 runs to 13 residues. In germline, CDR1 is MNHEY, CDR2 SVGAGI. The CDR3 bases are TGTGCCAGCAGTTACACTGAAAACACTGAAGCTTTCTTT. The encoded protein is CASSYTENTEAFF.

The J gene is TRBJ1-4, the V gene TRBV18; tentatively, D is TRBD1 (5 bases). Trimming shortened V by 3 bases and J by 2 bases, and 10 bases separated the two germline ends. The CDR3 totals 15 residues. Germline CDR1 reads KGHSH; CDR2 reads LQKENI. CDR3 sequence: CASSPSGSTNEKLFF. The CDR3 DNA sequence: TGTGCCAGCTCACCCTCAGGGTCCACTAATGAAAAACTGTTTTTT.

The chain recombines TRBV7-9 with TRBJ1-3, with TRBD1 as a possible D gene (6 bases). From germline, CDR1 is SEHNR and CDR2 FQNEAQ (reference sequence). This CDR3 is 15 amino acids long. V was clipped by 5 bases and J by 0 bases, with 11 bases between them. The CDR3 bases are TGTGCCAGCAGCCTAAGGGGGAGCTCTGGAAACACCATATATTTT. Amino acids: CASSLRGSSGNTIYF.

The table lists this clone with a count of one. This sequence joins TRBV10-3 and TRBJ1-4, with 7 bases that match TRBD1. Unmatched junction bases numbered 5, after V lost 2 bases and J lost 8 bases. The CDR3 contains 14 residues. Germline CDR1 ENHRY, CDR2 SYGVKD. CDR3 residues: CAISEGQGGEKLFF. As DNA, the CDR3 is TGTGCCATCAGTGAGGGTCAGGGGGGCGAAAAACTGTTTTTT.

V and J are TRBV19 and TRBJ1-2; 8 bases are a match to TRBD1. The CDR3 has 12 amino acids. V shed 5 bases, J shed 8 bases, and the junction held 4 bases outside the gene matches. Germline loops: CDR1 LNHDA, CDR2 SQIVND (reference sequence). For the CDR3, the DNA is TGTGCCAGTAGTGGACAGGGCCTGGGCTACACCTTC. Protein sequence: CASSGQGLGYTF.

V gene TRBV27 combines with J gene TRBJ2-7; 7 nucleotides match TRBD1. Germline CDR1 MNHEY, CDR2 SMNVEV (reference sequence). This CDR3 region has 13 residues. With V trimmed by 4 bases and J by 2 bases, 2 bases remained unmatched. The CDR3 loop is CASSWGQTYEQYF. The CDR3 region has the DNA TGTGCCAGCAGTTGGGGACAGACCTACGAGCAGTACTTC.

The CDR3 nucleotides read TGCGCCAGCAGCACTGCGACGGGGGGCCGCTTTTACGAGCAGTACTTC. It encodes CASSTATGGRFYEQYF. The gene calls are TRBV5-1 and TRBJ2-7; the D gene is possibly TRBD2 (7 bases). The CDR3 runs to 16 residues. CDR1 and CDR2 from the germline V gene are SGHRS and YFSETQ. V gave up 4 bases and J gave up 4 bases, with 21 bases separating them.

CDR3 amino acids: CASSPMKGTVYQPQHF. CDR3 coding DNA: TGTGCCAGCAGCCCAATGAAAGGGACAGTCTATCAGCCCCAGCATTTT. J is TRBJ1-5 and V is TRBV6-2 or TRBV6-3; TRBD1 matches at 7 bases. Germline-derived CDR1 and CDR2 are MNHEY and SVGEGT. Trimming at V came to 6 bases and at J to 5 bases, leaving 13 bases not matched to a gene. CDR3 length: 16 residues.

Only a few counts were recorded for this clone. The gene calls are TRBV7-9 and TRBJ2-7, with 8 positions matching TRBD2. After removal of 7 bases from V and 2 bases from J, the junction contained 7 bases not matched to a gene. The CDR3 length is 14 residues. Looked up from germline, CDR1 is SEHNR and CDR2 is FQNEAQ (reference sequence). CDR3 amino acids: CASTHRTSPYEQYF. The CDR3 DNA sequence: TGTGCCAGCACCCACAGGACTAGCCCCTACGAGCAGTACTTC.

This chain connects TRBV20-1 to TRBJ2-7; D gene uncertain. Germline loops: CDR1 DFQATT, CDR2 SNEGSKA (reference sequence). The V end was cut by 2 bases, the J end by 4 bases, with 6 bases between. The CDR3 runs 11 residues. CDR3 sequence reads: CSARSFYEQYF. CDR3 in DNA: TGCAGTGCTAGATCCTTTTACGAGCAGTACTTC.

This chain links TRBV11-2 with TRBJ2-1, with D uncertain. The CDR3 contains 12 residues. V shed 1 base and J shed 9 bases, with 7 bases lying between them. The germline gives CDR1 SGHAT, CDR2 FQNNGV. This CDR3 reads CASSLATPEQFF. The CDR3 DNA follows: TGTGCCAGCAGCTTAGCTACTCCTGAGCAGTTCTTC.

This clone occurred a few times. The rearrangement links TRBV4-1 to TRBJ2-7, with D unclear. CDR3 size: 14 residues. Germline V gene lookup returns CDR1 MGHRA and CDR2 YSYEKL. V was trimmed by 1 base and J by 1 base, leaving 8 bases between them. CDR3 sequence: CASSQGTVSYEQYF. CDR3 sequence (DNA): TGCGCCAGCAGCCAAGGCACTGTGTCCTACGAGCAGTACTTC.

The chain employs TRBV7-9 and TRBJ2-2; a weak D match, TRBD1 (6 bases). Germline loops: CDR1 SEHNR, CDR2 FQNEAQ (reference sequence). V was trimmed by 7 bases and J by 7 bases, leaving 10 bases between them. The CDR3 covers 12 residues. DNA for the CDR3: TGTGCCAGCACGGACAGCAGCGGGGAGCTGTTTTTT. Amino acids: CASTDSSGELFF.

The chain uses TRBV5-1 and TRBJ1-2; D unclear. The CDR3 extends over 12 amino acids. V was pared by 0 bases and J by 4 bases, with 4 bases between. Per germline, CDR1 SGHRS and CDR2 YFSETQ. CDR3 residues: CASSLDSYGYTF. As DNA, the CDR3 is TGCGCCAGCAGCTTGGACAGCTATGGCTACACCTTC.

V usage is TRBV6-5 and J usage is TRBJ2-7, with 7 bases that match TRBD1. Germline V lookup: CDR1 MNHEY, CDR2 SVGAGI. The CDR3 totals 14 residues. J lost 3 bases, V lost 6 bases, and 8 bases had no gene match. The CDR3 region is CASRLSGQLYEQYF. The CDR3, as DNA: TGTGCCAGCAGGCTATCGGGACAGCTCTACGAGCAGTACTTC.